The clone carrying this T cell receptor beta chain has only one observation. Germline-derived CDR1 and CDR2 are MNHEY and SVGAGI. Trimming left V 0 bases short and J 3 bases short, with 12 bases between. The CDR3 has 15 residues. This sample is part of a study of response to subunit inactivated influenza vaccine. TCRdb passed the RT-PCR reads through MiXCR, listing each CDR3 protein once. The sample includes about 700,000 distinct CDR3 sequences, approximately 15% of them seen just once. The chain carries TRBV6-5 and TRBJ2-7, with D possibly being TRBD1 (5 bases). Specimen: PBMCs from blood, collected approximately 13 days after vaccination. The receptor was derived from a man in his fifties or sixties who received an inactivated influenza vaccine. The CDR3 region is CASSYSRESSYEQYF. As DNA, the CDR3 is TGTGCCAGCAGTTACTCCAGGGAATCAAGCTACGAGCAGTACTTC.